These T cell receptor beta chains were read from a single sample in a study of CD8 T cells in ankylosing spondylitis. TCRdb ran MiXCR on the 5' RACE reads and lists one entry per CDR3 protein. The sample shows about 540,000 distinct CDR3 sequences, about an eighth of them seen only once. Input material: blood, either unsorted or a sorted T cell fraction (not recorded which). These receptors all stem from a male donor with ankylosing spondylitis. Each CDR3 is given with its conserved first and last residue. Each record gives: clone size, D gene, J gene, V gene, CDR3 length, CDR3 DNA, CDR3 protein. D genes are given only for firm matches. Part of the rows lack a size; the others show once, few, many or a class for expanded clones.

clone size: few; D gene: NA; J gene: TRBJ1-6; V gene: TRBV30; CDR3 length: 15; CDR3 DNA: TGTGCCTGGAGTGTAGAAGACAGGACATTTTCACCCCTCCACTTT; CDR3 protein: CAWSVEDRTFSPLHF
clone size: few; D gene: NA; J gene: TRBJ2-2; V gene: TRBV7-8; CDR3 length: 14; CDR3 DNA: TGTGCCAGCAGCGCCATCGGGGGTCTGAGAGAGCTGTTTTTT; CDR3 protein: CASSAIGGLRELFF
clone size: NA; D gene: TRBD1; J gene: TRBJ2-2; V gene: TRBV3-1; CDR3 length: 14; CDR3 DNA: TGTGCCAGCAGAAGGACAGGGGCGGCCGGGGAGCTGTTTTTT; CDR3 protein: CASRRTGAAGELFF
clone size: once; D gene: TRBD2; J gene: TRBJ2-1; V gene: TRBV20-1; CDR3 length: 13; CDR3 DNA: TGCAGTGCTAGAAGGGGACTAGCGGGAGAGCAGTTCTTC; CDR3 protein: CSARRGLAGEQFF
clone size: once; D gene: NA; J gene: TRBJ2-7; V gene: TRBV27; CDR3 length: 15; CDR3 DNA: TGTGCCAGCAGTTTAGCCATCGGGCAGACTTACGAGCAGTACTTC; CDR3 protein: CASSLAIGQTYEQYF
clone size: NA; D gene: NA; J gene: TRBJ2-7; V gene: TRBV3-1; CDR3 length: 13; CDR3 DNA: TGTGCCAGCAGCCTCGGACATGACTACGAGCAGTACTTC; CDR3 protein: CASSLGHDYEQYF
clone size: few; D gene: NA; J gene: TRBJ1-1; V gene: TRBV11-3; CDR3 length: 13; CDR3 DNA: TGTGCCAGCAGCTTAGAAGGGGACCCTGAAGCTTTCTTT; CDR3 protein: CASSLEGDPEAFF
clone size: NA; D gene: TRBD1; J gene: TRBJ2-3; V gene: TRBV20-1; CDR3 length: 12; CDR3 DNA: TGCAGTGCTCGACAGGGTTCAGATACGCAGTATTTT; CDR3 protein: CSARQGSDTQYF
clone size: NA; D gene: NA; J gene: TRBJ2-1; V gene: TRBV2; CDR3 length: 15; CDR3 DNA: TGTGCCAGCGGAGGTGGAAGGGCCTCCTACAATGAGCAGTTCTTC; CDR3 protein: CASGGGRASYNEQFF
clone size: NA; D gene: TRBD1; J gene: TRBJ2-5; V gene: TRBV24-1; CDR3 length: 13; CDR3 DNA: TGTGCCACGGGACAGGGGGGGCAAGAGACCCAGTACTTC; CDR3 protein: CATGQGGQETQYF
clone size: NA; D gene: TRBD2; J gene: TRBJ2-1; V gene: TRBV19; CDR3 length: 18; CDR3 DNA: TGTGCCAGTAGTAGCCGGACTAGCGGGAGCGAGGGTGCGGGGGAGCAGTTCTTC; CDR3 protein: CASSSRTSGSEGAGEQFF
clone size: few; D gene: TRBD1; J gene: TRBJ2-1; V gene: TRBV3-1; CDR3 length: 16; CDR3 DNA: TGTGCCAGCAGCCCCGGGACAGGGTTCTCCTACAATGAGCAGTTCTTC; CDR3 protein: CASSPGTGFSYNEQFF
clone size: NA; D gene: NA; J gene: TRBJ2-1; V gene: TRBV9; CDR3 length: 15; CDR3 DNA: TGTGCCAGCAGCGTAGCCCGTGGGGTCGGGGATGAGCAGTTCTTC; CDR3 protein: CASSVARGVGDEQFF
clone size: NA; D gene: NA; J gene: TRBJ2-6; V gene: TRBV2; CDR3 length: 17; CDR3 DNA: TGTGCCAGCAGTGAATTCAGAGCGGGCTCTGGGGCCAACGTCCTGACTTTC; CDR3 protein: CASSEFRAGSGANVLTF
clone size: NA; D gene: NA; J gene: TRBJ2-5; V gene: TRBV24-1; CDR3 length: 12; CDR3 DNA: TGTGCCACCAGTGACGCGGCAGAGACCCAGTACTTC; CDR3 protein: CATSDAAETQYF